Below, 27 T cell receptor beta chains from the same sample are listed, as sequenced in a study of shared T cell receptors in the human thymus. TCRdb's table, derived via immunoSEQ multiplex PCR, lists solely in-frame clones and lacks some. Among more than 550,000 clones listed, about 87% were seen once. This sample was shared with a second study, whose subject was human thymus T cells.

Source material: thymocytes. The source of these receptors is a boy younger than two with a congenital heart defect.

The CDR3 bases are TGTGCCAGCAGCCAAGATATTAACGTCGCGCAAGAGACCCAGTACTTC. Its protein is CASSQDINVAQETQYF. The chain carries TRBV14 and TRBJ2-5; D remains ambiguous. The CDR3 has 16 amino acids. The V end was cut by 0 bases, the J end by 2 bases, with 13 bases between. The V gene's germline CDR1 is SGHDN and CDR2 FVKESK.

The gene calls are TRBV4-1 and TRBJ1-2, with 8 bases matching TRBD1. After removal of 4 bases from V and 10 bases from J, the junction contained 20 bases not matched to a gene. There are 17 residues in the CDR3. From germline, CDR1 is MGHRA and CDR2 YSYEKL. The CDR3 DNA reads TGCGCCAGCAGCCGCAGAACCTCCTACAGGGGGGAGAGGGACTACACCTTC. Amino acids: CASSRRTSYRGERDYTF.

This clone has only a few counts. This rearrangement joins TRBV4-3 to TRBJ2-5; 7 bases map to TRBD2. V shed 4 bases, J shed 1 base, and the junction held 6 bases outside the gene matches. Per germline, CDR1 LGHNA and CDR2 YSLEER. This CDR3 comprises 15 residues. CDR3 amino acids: CASSRGRASQETQYF. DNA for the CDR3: TGCGCCAGCAGCCGGGGGAGGGCCTCCCAAGAGACCCAGTACTTC.

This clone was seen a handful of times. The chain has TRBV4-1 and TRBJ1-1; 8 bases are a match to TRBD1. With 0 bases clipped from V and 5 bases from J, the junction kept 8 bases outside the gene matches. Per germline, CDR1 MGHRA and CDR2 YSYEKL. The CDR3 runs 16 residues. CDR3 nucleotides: TGCGCCAGCAGCCAAGATTTGGGGACAGGCTATACTGAAGCTTTCTTT. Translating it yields CASSQDLGTGYTEAFF.

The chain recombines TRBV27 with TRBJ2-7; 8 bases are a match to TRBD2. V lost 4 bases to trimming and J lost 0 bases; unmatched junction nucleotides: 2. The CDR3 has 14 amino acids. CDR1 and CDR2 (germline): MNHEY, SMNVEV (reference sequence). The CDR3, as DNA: TGTGCCAGCAGTTCCGGGACTAGCTCCTACGAGCAGTACTTC. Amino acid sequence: CASSSGTSSYEQYF.

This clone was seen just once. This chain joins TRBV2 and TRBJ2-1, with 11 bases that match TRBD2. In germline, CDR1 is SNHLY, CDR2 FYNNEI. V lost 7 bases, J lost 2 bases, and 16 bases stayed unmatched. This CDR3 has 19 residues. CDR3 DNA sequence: TGTGCCAGCATCCGCCGGGCAGTAGCGGGGGGGCCGACCTACAATGAGCAGTTCTTC. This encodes CASIRRAVAGGPTYNEQFF. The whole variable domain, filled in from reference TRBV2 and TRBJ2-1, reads EPEVTQTPSHQVTQMGQEVILRCVPISNHLYFYWYRQILGQKVEFLVSFYNNEISEKSEIFDDQFSVERPDGSNFTLKIRSTKLEDSAMYFCASIRRAVAGGPTYNEQFFGPGTRLTVL.

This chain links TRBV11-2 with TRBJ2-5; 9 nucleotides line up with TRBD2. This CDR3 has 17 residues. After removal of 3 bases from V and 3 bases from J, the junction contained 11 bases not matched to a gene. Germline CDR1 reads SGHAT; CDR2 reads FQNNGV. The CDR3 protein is CASSLPSGMLSKETQYF. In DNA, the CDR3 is TGTGCCAGCAGCTTGCCTAGCGGGATGCTGAGCAAAGAGACCCAGTACTTC.

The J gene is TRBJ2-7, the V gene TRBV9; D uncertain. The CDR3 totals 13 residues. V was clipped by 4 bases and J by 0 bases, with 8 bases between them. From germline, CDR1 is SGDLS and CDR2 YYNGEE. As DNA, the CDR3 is TGTGCCAGCAGCCCCGGGTTCTCCTACGAGCAGTACTTC. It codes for CASSPGFSYEQYF.

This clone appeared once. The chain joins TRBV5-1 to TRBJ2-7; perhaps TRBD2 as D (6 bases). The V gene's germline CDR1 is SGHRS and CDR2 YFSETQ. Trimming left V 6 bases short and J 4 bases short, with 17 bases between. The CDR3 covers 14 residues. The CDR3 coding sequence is TGCGCCAGCACAGCGGGCCCCCAAGGGTACGAGCAGTACTTC. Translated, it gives CASTAGPQGYEQYF.

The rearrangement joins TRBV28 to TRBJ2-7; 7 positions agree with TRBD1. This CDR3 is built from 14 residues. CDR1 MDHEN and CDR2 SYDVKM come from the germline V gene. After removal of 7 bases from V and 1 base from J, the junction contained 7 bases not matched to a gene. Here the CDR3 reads CASIPLQGSYEQYF. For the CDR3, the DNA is TGTGCCAGCATTCCGCTACAGGGGTCCTACGAGCAGTACTTC.

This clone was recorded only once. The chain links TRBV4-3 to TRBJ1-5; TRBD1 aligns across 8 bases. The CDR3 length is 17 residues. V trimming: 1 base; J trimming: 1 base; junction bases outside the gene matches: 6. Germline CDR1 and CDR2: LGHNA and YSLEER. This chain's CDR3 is CASSQVARTGSNQPQHF. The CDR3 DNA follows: TGCGCCAGCAGCCAAGTGGCACGGACAGGGAGCAATCAGCCCCAGCATTTT.

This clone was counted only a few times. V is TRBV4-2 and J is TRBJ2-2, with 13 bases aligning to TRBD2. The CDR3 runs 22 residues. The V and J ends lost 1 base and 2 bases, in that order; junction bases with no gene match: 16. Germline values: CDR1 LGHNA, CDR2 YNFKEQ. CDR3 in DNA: TGTGCCAGCAGCCAAGTCTGGGGACCAAAGACTAGCGGGGGGCCCAACACCGGGGAGCTGTTTTTT. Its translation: CASSQVWGPKTSGGPNTGELFF.

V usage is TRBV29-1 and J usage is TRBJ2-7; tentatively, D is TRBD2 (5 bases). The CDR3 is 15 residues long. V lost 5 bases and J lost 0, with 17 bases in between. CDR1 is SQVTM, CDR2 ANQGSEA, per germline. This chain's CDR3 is CSVSLGQVSSYEQYF. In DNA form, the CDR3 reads TGCAGCGTTTCACTAGGGCAGGTGAGCTCCTACGAGCAGTACTTC.

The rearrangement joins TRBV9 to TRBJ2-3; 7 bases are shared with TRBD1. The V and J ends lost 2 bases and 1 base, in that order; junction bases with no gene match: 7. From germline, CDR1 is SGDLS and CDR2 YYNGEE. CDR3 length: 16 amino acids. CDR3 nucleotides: TGTGCCAGCAGCGTTGACAGGGAGAAAGGCACAGATACGCAGTATTTT. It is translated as CASSVDREKGTDTQYF.

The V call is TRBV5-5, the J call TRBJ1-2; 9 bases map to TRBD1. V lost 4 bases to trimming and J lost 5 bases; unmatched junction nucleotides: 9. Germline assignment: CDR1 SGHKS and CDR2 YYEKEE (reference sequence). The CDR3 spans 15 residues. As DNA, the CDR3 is TGTGCCAGCAGCCTCGGGACAGGGTACTTGTATGGCTACACCTTC. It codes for CASSLGTGYLYGYTF.

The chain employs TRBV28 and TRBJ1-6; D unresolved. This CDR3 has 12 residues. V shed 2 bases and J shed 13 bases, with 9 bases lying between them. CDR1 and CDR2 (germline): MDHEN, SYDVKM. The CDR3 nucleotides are TGTGCCAGCAGTTTACCCCCCTCCCCCCTCCACTTT. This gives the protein CASSLPPSPLHF.

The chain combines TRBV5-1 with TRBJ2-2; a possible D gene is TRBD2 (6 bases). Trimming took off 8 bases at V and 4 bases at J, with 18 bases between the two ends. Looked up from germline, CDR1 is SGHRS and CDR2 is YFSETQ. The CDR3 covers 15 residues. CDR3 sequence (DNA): TGCGCCAGTAGCGGAAGGACTAACTTCACCGGGGAGCTGTTTTTT. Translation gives CASSGRTNFTGELFF.

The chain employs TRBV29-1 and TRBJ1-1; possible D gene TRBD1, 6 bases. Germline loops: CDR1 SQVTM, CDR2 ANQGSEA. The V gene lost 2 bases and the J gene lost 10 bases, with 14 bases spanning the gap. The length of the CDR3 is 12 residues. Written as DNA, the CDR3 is TGCAGCGTTGAACCCCTGGACAGAGGAGCTTTCTTT. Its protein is CSVEPLDRGAFF.

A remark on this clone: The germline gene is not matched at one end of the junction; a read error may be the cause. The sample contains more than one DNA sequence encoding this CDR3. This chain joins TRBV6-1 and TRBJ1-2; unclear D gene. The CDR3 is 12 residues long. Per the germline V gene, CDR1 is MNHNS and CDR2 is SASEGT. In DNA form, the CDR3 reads TGCGCCAGCAGTCAGTTACCCGGGGACTACACCTTC. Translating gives CASSQLPGDYTF.

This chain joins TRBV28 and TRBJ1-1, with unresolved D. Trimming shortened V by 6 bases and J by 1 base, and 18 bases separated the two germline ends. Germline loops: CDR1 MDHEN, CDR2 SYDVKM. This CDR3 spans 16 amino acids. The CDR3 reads CASSHPPDGRNTEAFF. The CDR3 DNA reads TGTGCCAGCAGCCACCCCCCAGATGGGCGGAACACTGAAGCTTTCTTT.

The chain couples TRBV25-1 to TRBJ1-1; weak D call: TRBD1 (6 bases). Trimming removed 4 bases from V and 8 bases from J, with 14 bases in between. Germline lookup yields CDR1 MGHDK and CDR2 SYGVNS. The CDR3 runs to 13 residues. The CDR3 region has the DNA TGTGCCAGCAGTGGTGTGAGGGGGAAAGAAGCTTTCTTT. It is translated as CASSGVRGKEAFF.

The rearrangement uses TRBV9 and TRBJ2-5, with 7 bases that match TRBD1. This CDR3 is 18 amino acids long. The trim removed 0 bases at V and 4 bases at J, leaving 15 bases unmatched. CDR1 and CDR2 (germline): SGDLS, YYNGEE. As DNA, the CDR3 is TGTGCCAGCAGCGTAGACCGGAATCGGGACAGAAACACAGAGACCCAGTACTTC. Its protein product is CASSVDRNRDRNTETQYF.

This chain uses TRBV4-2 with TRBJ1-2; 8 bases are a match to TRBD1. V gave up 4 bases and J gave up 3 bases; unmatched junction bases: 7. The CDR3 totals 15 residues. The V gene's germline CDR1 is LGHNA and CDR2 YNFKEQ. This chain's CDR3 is CASSLPTTGDYGYTF. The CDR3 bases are TGTGCCAGCAGCCTACCGACGACAGGGGACTATGGCTACACCTTC.

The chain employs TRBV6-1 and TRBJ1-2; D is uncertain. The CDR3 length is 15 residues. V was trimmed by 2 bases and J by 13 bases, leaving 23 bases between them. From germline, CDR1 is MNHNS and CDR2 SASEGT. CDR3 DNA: TGTGCCAGCAGTGAATCCCAGAATGGTCATTTTGGTTGCACCTTC. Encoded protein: CASSESQNGHFGCTF.

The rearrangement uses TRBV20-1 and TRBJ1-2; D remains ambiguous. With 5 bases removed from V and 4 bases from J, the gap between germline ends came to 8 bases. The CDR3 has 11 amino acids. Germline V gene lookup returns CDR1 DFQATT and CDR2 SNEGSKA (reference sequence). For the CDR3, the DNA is TGCAGTGCTTCCCAGATCTATGGCTACACCTTC. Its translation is CSASQIYGYTF.

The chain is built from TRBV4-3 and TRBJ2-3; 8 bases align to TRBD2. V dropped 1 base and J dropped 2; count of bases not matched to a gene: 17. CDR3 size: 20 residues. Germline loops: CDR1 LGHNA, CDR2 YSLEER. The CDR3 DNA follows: TGCGCCAGCAGCCAAGTTTTCGCGGGAGGCGCACCATACCCCACAGATACGCAGTATTTT. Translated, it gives CASSQVFAGGAPYPTDTQYF.

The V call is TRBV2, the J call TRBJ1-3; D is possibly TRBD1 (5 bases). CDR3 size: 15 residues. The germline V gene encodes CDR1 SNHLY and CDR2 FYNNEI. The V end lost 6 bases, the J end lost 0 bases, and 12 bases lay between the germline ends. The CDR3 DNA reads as TGTGCCAGCAGGGGGGGACTGTACTCTGGAAACACCATATATTTT. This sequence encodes CASRGGLYSGNTIYF. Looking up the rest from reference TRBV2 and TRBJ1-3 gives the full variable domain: EPEVTQTPSHQVTQMGQEVILRCVPISNHLYFYWYRQILGQKVEFLVSFYNNEISEKSEIFDDQFSVERPDGSNFTLKIRSTKLEDSAMYFCASRGGLYSGNTIYFGEGSWLTVV.